These T cell receptor beta chains were read from a single sample in a study of T cell responses to AZD1222 COVID-19 vaccine. Repertoires were generated with immunoSEQ multiplex PCR, while TCRdb's copy carries only in-frame clones and drops some. The data contain approximately 150,000 clones, 90% to 95% of them singletons. The input for sequencing was peripheral blood, taken 28 days after the second AZD1222 dose. These receptors were collected from an adult who received the AZD1222 COVID-19 vaccine. The CDR3 runs from the conserved cysteine through the conserved F or W. A D gene is named only where the DNA matches it firmly. Only some rows state a clone size, as once, few, many or a class for expanded clones.

>TRBJ1-2|TRBD1|TRBV30|-
CASTGAEGYGYTF
TGTGCCTCGACAGGGGCGGAGGGCTATGGCTACACCTTC
>TRBJ2-1|-|TRBV6-4|few
CASSDSGHSYNEQFF
TGTGCCAGCAGTGACTCGGGACACTCCTACAATGAGCAGTTCTTC
>TRBJ1-4|-|TRBV20-1|-
CSARLNEKLFF
TGCAGTGCTAGACTTAATGAAAAACTGTTTTTT
>TRBJ1-2|TRBD1|TRBV7-2|-
CASSSTGQGFNYGYTF
TGTGCCAGCAGCTCTACAGGACAGGGCTTCAACTATGGCTACACCTTC
>TRBJ1-1|TRBD1|TRBV5-1|-
CASSGRTGSEAFF
TGCGCCAGCAGCGGAAGGACAGGGAGTGAGGCTTTCTTT
>TRBJ1-4|TRBD1|TRBV5-1|-
CASSSGQGGEKLFF
TGCGCCAGCAGCTCCGGACAGGGAGGTGAAAAACTGTTTTTT
>TRBJ1-6|-|TRBV7-3|once
CASSPGMGNSPLHF
TGTGCCAGCAGTCCCGGGATGGGAAATTCACCCCTCCACTTT
>TRBJ1-2|-|TRBV11-3|many
CASSLEGRGGDYGYTF
TGTGCCAGCAGCTTAGAAGGCAGGGGCGGGGACTATGGCTACACCTTC
>TRBJ2-7|-|TRBV6-5|-
CASVDYYEQYF
TGTGCCAGCGTTGACTACTACGAGCAGTACTTC
>TRBJ2-2|-|TRBV7-8|-
CASSLEAGFTGELFF
TGTGCCAGCTCCTTAGAGGCGGGGTTCACCGGGGAGCTGTTTTTT
>TRBJ2-7|-|TRBV29-1|-
CSVEDPLTYEQYF
TGCAGCGTTGAAGATCCCCTAACCTACGAGCAGTACTTC
>TRBJ1-4|-|TRBV5-1|-
CASSLELAEKLFF
TGCGCCAGCAGCTTGGAACTGGCAGAAAAACTGTTTTTT
>TRBJ2-3|-|TRBV4-3|-
CASSQDVATDTQYF
TGCGCCAGCAGCCAAGATGTAGCCACAGATACGCAGTATTTT
>TRBJ2-6|-|TRBV19|-
CASSLEFSGANVLTF
TGTGCCAGTAGTCTTGAGTTCTCTGGGGCCAACGTCCTGACTTTC
>TRBJ2-5|-|TRBV12-5|-
CASAREQETQYF
TGTGCTAGTGCCCGGGAGCAAGAGACCCAGTACTTC
>TRBJ1-1|-|TRBV5-4|-
CASSLSRNTEAFF
TGTGCCAGCAGCTTGAGCCGGAACACTGAAGCTTTCTTT
>TRBJ2-5|-|TRBV5-1|-
CASSGVTRWGQETQYF
TGTGCCAGCAGCGGAGTTACTCGGTGGGGACAAGAGACCCAGTACTTC
>TRBJ1-2|TRBD1|TRBV29-1|-
CSVELTGKTYYGYTF
TGCAGCGTTGAGTTGACAGGGAAAACATACTATGGCTACACCTTC
>TRBJ1-1|-|TRBV29-1|-
CSAQRSGDTEAFF
TGCAGCGCCCAAAGGTCAGGGGACACTGAAGCTTTCTTT
>TRBJ1-1|-|TRBV6-1|-
CASSESRGVGTEAFF
TGTGCCAGCAGTGAATCGAGGGGAGTCGGCACTGAAGCTTTCTTT
>TRBJ2-7|-|TRBV19|-
CASSIWTRAEQYF
TGTGCCAGTAGTATTTGGACAAGGGCCGAGCAGTACTTC
>TRBJ1-6|-|TRBV11-2|-
CASSPQRYSPLHF
TGTGCCAGCAGCCCCCAGCGTTATTCACCCCTCCACTTT
>TRBJ1-4|-|TRBV6-5|once
CASSLTRGANEKLFF
TGTGCCAGCAGCCTGACTCGGGGTGCTAATGAAAAACTGTTTTTT
>TRBJ1-3|-|TRBV18|-
CASSDVPGNGGNTIYF
TGTGCCAGCTCCGACGTACCGGGAAACGGGGGAAACACCATATATTTT
>TRBJ2-3|TRBD2|TRBV4-1|-
CASSQRLAGAADTQYF
TGCGCCAGCAGCCAAAGACTAGCGGGAGCGGCAGATACGCAGTATTTT
>TRBJ1-2|-|TRBV5-6|-
CASSRGPAGSYGYTF
TGTGCCAGCAGCCGGGGGCCAGCGGGTAGTTATGGCTACACCTTC
>TRBJ1-2|-|TRBV19|-
CASRYRDANYGYTF
TGTGCCAGTAGATACCGGGACGCTAACTATGGCTACACCTTC
>TRBJ1-4|-|TRBV5-1|-
CASSTAGLTNEKLFF
TGCGCCAGCAGCACCGCAGGGCTAACTAATGAAAAACTGTTTTTT
>TRBJ2-5|-|TRBV9|-
CASSSTQGTVETQYF
TGTGCCAGCAGCTCCACCCAGGGAACGGTGGAGACCCAGTACTTC
>TRBJ1-6|TRBD1|TRBV30|-
CAWSVHRQGNSPLHF
TGTGCCTGGAGTGTACATAGACAGGGTAATTCACCCCTCCACTTT
>TRBJ2-5|-|TRBV7-2|-
CASSLGLAVETQYF
TGTGCCAGCAGCTTAGGGCTAGCTGTGGAGACCCAGTACTTC
>TRBJ1-1|-|TRBV7-2|-
CASSLVSRGTEAFF
TGTGCCAGCAGCTTAGTATCGCGGGGCACTGAAGCTTTCTTT
>TRBJ2-1|-|TRBV7-2|-
CASSVTSQTRPNEQFF
TGTGCCAGCAGCGTAACTAGCCAAACCCGCCCCAATGAGCAGTTCTTC
>TRBJ2-1|TRBD2|TRBV30|few
CARSAGGAAYNEQFF
TGTGCCAGATCCGCGGGGGGGGCGGCCTACAATGAGCAGTTCTTC
>TRBJ1-5|-|TRBV24-1|-
CATTSDGNQPQHF
TGTGCCACTACTTCGGACGGGAATCAGCCCCAGCATTTT
>TRBJ2-3|-|TRBV4-1|once
CASKFYRDGLGADTQYF
TGCGCCAGCAAGTTCTACCGGGACGGCCTTGGGGCAGATACGCAGTATTTT
>TRBJ1-5|-|TRBV27|-
CASSYVGQPQHF
TGTGCCAGCAGTTATGTTGGTCAGCCCCAGCATTTT
>TRBJ1-6|-|TRBV25-1|-
CASSEAGVGYNSPLHF
TGTGCCAGCAGTGAGGCAGGGGTTGGTTATAATTCACCCCTCCACTTT
>TRBJ2-5|TRBD2|TRBV29-1|-
CSVGGGQIKETQYF
TGCAGCGTTGGGGGAGGGCAAATAAAAGAGACCCAGTACTTC
>TRBJ1-5|TRBD1|TRBV2|-
CASRPSTGAGGNQPQHF
TGTGCCAGCAGACCTTCGACAGGGGCGGGGGGCAATCAGCCCCAGCATTTT